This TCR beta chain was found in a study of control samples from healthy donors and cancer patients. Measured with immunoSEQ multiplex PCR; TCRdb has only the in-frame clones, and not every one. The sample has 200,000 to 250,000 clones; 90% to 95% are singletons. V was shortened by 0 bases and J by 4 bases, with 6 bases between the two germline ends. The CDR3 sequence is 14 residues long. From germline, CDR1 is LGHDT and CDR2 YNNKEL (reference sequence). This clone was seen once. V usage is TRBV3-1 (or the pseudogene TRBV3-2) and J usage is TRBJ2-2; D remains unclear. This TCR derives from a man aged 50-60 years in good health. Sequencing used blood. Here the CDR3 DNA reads TGTGCCAGCAGCCAAGAGCACCGCACCGGGGAGCTGTTTTTT. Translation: CASSQEHRTGELFF.